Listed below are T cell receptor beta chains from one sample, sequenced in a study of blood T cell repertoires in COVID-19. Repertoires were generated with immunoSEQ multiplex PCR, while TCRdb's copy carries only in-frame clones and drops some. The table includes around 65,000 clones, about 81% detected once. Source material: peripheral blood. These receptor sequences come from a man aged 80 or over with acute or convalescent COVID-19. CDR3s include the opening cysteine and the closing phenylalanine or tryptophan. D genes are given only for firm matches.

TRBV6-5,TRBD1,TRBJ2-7,TGTGCCAGCAGTACACGGGACAGGGGGCACGAGCAGTACTTC,CASSTRDRGHEQYF
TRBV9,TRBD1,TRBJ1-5,TGTGCCAGCAGCGAGGGGACAGCTAATCAGCCCCAGCATTTT,CASSEGTANQPQHF
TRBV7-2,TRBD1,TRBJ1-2,TGTGCCAGCCAAGCGACCGGGACAGGGGGGAACTATGGCTACACCTTC,CASQATGTGGNYGYTF
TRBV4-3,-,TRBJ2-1,TGCGCCAGCAGCCTCCTGGAGGGTCCCTCCTCCTACAATGAGCAGTTCTTC,CASSLLEGPSSYNEQFF
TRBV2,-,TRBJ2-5,TGTGCCAGCAGTTTCGGTGAGACCCAGTACTTC,CASSFGETQYF
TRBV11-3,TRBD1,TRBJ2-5,TGTGCCAGCAGCCCCCGACAGGGGGCGAAGACCCAGTACTTC,CASSPRQGAKTQYF
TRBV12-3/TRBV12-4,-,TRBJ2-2,TGTGCCAGCAGTCGCAACTTGGCCGGGGAGCTGTTTTTT,CASSRNLAGELFF
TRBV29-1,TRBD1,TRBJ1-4,TGCAGCGGCCAGGGGGTTACAGGAGAAAAACTGTTTTTT,CSGQGVTGEKLFF
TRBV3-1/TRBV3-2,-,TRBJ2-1,TGTGCCAGCAGCCCAAGACAGGCCACCTACAATGAGCAGTTCTTC,CASSPRQATYNEQFF
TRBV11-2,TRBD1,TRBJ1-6,TGTGCCAGCAGCCATCAGGGGGCTAGGTATAATTCACCCCTCCACTTT,CASSHQGARYNSPLHF
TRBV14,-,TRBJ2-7,TGTGCCAGCAGCCTCTCTGTACTTGCGGGAGAGCAGTACTTC,CASSLSVLAGEQYF